This is a list of T cell receptor beta chains from one sample in a study of blood T cell repertoires in COVID-19. Sequenced by immunoSEQ multiplex PCR; TCRdb stores in-frame clones only, minus some. The data contain hundreds of thousands of clones, around 92% of them singletons. Sequenced input: peripheral blood. The origin of the receptors is a woman in her twenties or thirties with COVID-19, enrolled during active disease. CDR3s include the opening cysteine and the closing phenylalanine or tryptophan. A D gene is named only where the DNA matches it firmly. Clone size appears in some rows only: once, few, many, or a class for an expanded clone.

d_call: .
j_call: TRBJ2-1
v_call: TRBV15
clone_size: .
cdr3_nt: TGTGCCACCAGCAGAGATAGGGGTGAGCAGTTCTTC
cdr3_aa: CATSRDRGEQFF

d_call: TRBD2
j_call: TRBJ2-7
v_call: TRBV7-2
clone_size: few
cdr3_nt: TGTGCCAGCAGCTGGGGGACTAGCCGGGGCGAGCAGTACTTC
cdr3_aa: CASSWGTSRGEQYF

d_call: TRBD1
j_call: TRBJ2-3
v_call: TRBV2
clone_size: .
cdr3_nt: TGTGCCAGCAGAAGAAACAGGGGGCTCAGCACAGATACGCAGTATTTT
cdr3_aa: CASRRNRGLSTDTQYF

d_call: .
j_call: TRBJ1-5
v_call: TRBV28
clone_size: once
cdr3_nt: TGTGCCAGCAGTTTTGGGGCTCAGCCCCAGCATTTT
cdr3_aa: CASSFGAQPQHF

d_call: .
j_call: TRBJ2-1
v_call: TRBV24-1
clone_size: .
cdr3_nt: TGTGCCACCAGTGAAGACCGTTCTAGTTCCTACAATGAGCAGTTCTTC
cdr3_aa: CATSEDRSSSYNEQFF

d_call: TRBD2
j_call: TRBJ2-3
v_call: TRBV4-1
clone_size: .
cdr3_nt: TGCGCCAGCAGCCATGAAGGAGGGACTAGCGGCTTAGATACGCAGTATTTT
cdr3_aa: CASSHEGGTSGLDTQYF

d_call: .
j_call: TRBJ2-1
v_call: TRBV18
clone_size: once
cdr3_nt: TGTGCCAGCTCACTGGACACAAGCCACAATGAGCAGTTCTTC
cdr3_aa: CASSLDTSHNEQFF

d_call: .
j_call: TRBJ1-1
v_call: TRBV7-6
clone_size: .
cdr3_nt: TGTGCCAGCAGCTTAGAGGGCCGGGAGCTGAACACTGAAGCTTTCTTT
cdr3_aa: CASSLEGRELNTEAFF

d_call: TRBD1
j_call: TRBJ1-1
v_call: TRBV19
clone_size: .
cdr3_nt: TGTGCCAGTAGCGGGCCGGGACAGAAAGCTTTCTTT
cdr3_aa: CASSGPGQKAFF

d_call: TRBD1
j_call: TRBJ1-2
v_call: TRBV19
clone_size: few
cdr3_nt: TGTGCCAGTAGTCGACAGGGGAACTATGGCTACACCTTC
cdr3_aa: CASSRQGNYGYTF

d_call: .
j_call: TRBJ2-1
v_call: TRBV7-9
clone_size: .
cdr3_nt: TGTGCCAGCAGCTTAAGGGGAATCTACAATGAGCAGTTCTTC
cdr3_aa: CASSLRGIYNEQFF

d_call: .
j_call: TRBJ2-2
v_call: TRBV30
clone_size: .
cdr3_nt: TGTGCCTGGAGTCAGGCCGGGGAGCTGTTTTTT
cdr3_aa: CAWSQAGELFF

d_call: .
j_call: TRBJ1-5
v_call: TRBV6-5
clone_size: .
cdr3_nt: TGTGCCAGCAGTCCAGGGTTTCGGGGCAATCAGCCCCAGCATTTT
cdr3_aa: CASSPGFRGNQPQHF

d_call: TRBD2
j_call: TRBJ2-4
v_call: TRBV24-1
clone_size: .
cdr3_nt: TGTGCCACCAGTAAGAGCGGGGAGAACATTCAGTACTTC
cdr3_aa: CATSKSGENIQYF

d_call: .
j_call: TRBJ2-6
v_call: TRBV5-1
clone_size: .
cdr3_nt: TGCGCCAGCAGCTTGGACAGGAGCTCTGGGGCCAACGTCCTGACTTTC
cdr3_aa: CASSLDRSSGANVLTF

d_call: .
j_call: TRBJ2-7
v_call: TRBV21-1
clone_size: .
cdr3_nt: TGTGCCAGCAGCGCCCCCCGTGACAGGGAGGACGAGCAGTACTTC
cdr3_aa: CASSAPRDREDEQYF

d_call: .
j_call: TRBJ1-2
v_call: TRBV5-1
clone_size: .
cdr3_nt: TGCGCCAGCAGCTCCGGGACTACTAGGCATGGCTACACCTTC
cdr3_aa: CASSSGTTRHGYTF

d_call: .
j_call: TRBJ2-5
v_call: TRBV27
clone_size: .
cdr3_nt: TGTGCCAGCAGTTCGGGGGGCCGGAAGGAGACCCAGTACTTC
cdr3_aa: CASSSGGRKETQYF

d_call: .
j_call: TRBJ1-1
v_call: TRBV21-1
clone_size: .
cdr3_nt: TGTGCCAGCAGCAAAGACCCTATAAACAGGGGGCTAGGCACTGAAGCTTTCTTT
cdr3_aa: CASSKDPINRGLGTEAFF

d_call: .
j_call: TRBJ2-5
v_call: TRBV29-1
clone_size: .
cdr3_nt: TGCAGCGTACAAACCTCCCGGGGTACCACCCTGTCGAAGTCAGAGACCCAGTACTTC
cdr3_aa: CSVQTSRGTTLSKSETQYF

d_call: .
j_call: TRBJ2-2
v_call: TRBV3-1/TRBV3-2
clone_size: .
cdr3_nt: TGTGCCAGCAGCCCCCCCCCACCTATCCCAGGGGCGGGAGTCGGGGGGAACACCGGGGAGCTGTTTTTT
cdr3_aa: CASSPPPPIPGAGVGGNTGELFF

d_call: TRBD1
j_call: TRBJ2-2
v_call: TRBV2
clone_size: .
cdr3_nt: TGTGCCAGCAGTGAGGGGGACAGGGTGGTCGGGGAGCTGTTTTTT
cdr3_aa: CASSEGDRVVGELFF

d_call: TRBD2
j_call: TRBJ2-1
v_call: TRBV5-4
clone_size: .
cdr3_nt: TGTGCCAGCAGCTTGGGGCGACGACTAGCGGTCGATGAGCAGTTCTTC
cdr3_aa: CASSLGRRLAVDEQFF

d_call: .
j_call: TRBJ1-5
v_call: TRBV7-2
clone_size: .
cdr3_nt: TGTGCCAGCAGCCCCCATGCGGAGGGTCAGCCCCAGCATTTT
cdr3_aa: CASSPHAEGQPQHF

d_call: TRBD1
j_call: TRBJ2-5
v_call: TRBV10-1
clone_size: .
cdr3_nt: TGCGCCAGCACCCAGGGACAGGGAGAGACCCAGTACTTC
cdr3_aa: CASTQGQGETQYF

d_call: TRBD1
j_call: TRBJ2-2
v_call: TRBV2
clone_size: few
cdr3_nt: TGTGCCAGCGGGGGACAGGGTAACACCGGGGAGCTGTTTTTT
cdr3_aa: CASGGQGNTGELFF

d_call: TRBD2
j_call: TRBJ2-1
v_call: TRBV19
clone_size: .
cdr3_nt: TGTGCCAGTAGTCGGACTAGCGGGACCTACAATGAGCAGTTCTTC
cdr3_aa: CASSRTSGTYNEQFF

d_call: .
j_call: TRBJ2-1
v_call: TRBV14
clone_size: .
cdr3_nt: TGTGCCAGCAGCCAAGTCGGGGATGAGCAGTTCTTC
cdr3_aa: CASSQVGDEQFF

d_call: TRBD1
j_call: TRBJ2-6
v_call: TRBV15
clone_size: .
cdr3_nt: TGTGCCACCAGCCCCGTTTGGCAGGGGGAAGGCTCTGGGGCCAACGTCCTGACTTTC
cdr3_aa: CATSPVWQGEGSGANVLTF

d_call: .
j_call: TRBJ1-2
v_call: TRBV7-2
clone_size: once
cdr3_nt: TGTGCCAGCAGCCCCCGGAGAAGGACTGATGGCTACACCTTC
cdr3_aa: CASSPRRRTDGYTF

d_call: TRBD1
j_call: TRBJ1-4
v_call: TRBV18
clone_size: .
cdr3_nt: TGTGCCAGCTCACCACCGGGACAGAATGAAAAACTGTTTTTT
cdr3_aa: CASSPPGQNEKLFF

d_call: .
j_call: TRBJ1-2
v_call: TRBV4-2
clone_size: .
cdr3_nt: TGTGCCAGCAGCCAGGGCAGTGGGGGCCTCCTTAACTATGGCTACACCTTC
cdr3_aa: CASSQGSGGLLNYGYTF

d_call: .
j_call: TRBJ2-2
v_call: TRBV12-3/TRBV12-4
clone_size: .
cdr3_nt: TGTGCCAGCAGCCTAGACACCGGGGAGCTGTTTTTT
cdr3_aa: CASSLDTGELFF

d_call: TRBD1
j_call: TRBJ1-2
v_call: TRBV13
clone_size: .
cdr3_nt: TGTGCCAGCAGCTCGGGACAGGGAGGATATGGCTACACCTTC
cdr3_aa: CASSSGQGGYGYTF

d_call: TRBD1
j_call: TRBJ2-3
v_call: TRBV7-9
clone_size: .
cdr3_nt: TGTGCCAGCAGCCCAGGGGGTGATGGAGATACGCAGTATTTT
cdr3_aa: CASSPGGDGDTQYF

d_call: .
j_call: TRBJ1-1
v_call: TRBV10-2
clone_size: .
cdr3_nt: TGCGCCAGCAGTAGGGGGTTGAACACTGAAGCTTTCTTT
cdr3_aa: CASSRGLNTEAFF

d_call: .
j_call: TRBJ2-5
v_call: TRBV11-3
clone_size: .
cdr3_nt: TGTGCCAGCAGCTCGGGTTATGAGACCCAGTACTTC
cdr3_aa: CASSSGYETQYF

d_call: .
j_call: TRBJ1-4
v_call: TRBV2
clone_size: .
cdr3_nt: TGTGCCAGCAGTGAGGGGCAGATTAATGAGAAACTGTTTTTT
cdr3_aa: CASSEGQINEKLFF

d_call: .
j_call: TRBJ1-5
v_call: TRBV21-1
clone_size: .
cdr3_nt: TGTGCCAGCAGCAAAGGCCCCCGGAGGTCGGAGCAGCCCCAGCATTTT
cdr3_aa: CASSKGPRRSEQPQHF

d_call: .
j_call: TRBJ1-1
v_call: TRBV10-2
clone_size: .
cdr3_nt: TGCGCCAGCAGTGACCCCGCAGCGGGGAAGAACACTGAAGCTTTCTTT
cdr3_aa: CASSDPAAGKNTEAFF

d_call: .
j_call: TRBJ2-1
v_call: TRBV4-3
clone_size: .
cdr3_nt: TGCGCCAGCAGCCAAGATCTCTGGGAGACGGCTAGCGATAGGAATGAGCAGTTCTTC
cdr3_aa: CASSQDLWETASDRNEQFF

d_call: .
j_call: TRBJ2-1
v_call: TRBV6-2/TRBV6-3
clone_size: .
cdr3_nt: TGTGCCAGCAGTCAGACACCCGAAAGACAGTTCTTC
cdr3_aa: CASSQTPERQFF

d_call: .
j_call: TRBJ1-5
v_call: TRBV7-2
clone_size: .
cdr3_nt: TGTGCCAGCAGCTTAGCGTCAGGGGCCCTCGATCAGCCCCAGCATTTT
cdr3_aa: CASSLASGALDQPQHF

d_call: TRBD1
j_call: TRBJ2-2
v_call: TRBV7-2
clone_size: once
cdr3_nt: TGTGCCAGCTCCGATAAAGGGGGCTACGGGGAGCTGTTTTTT
cdr3_aa: CASSDKGGYGELFF

d_call: TRBD2
j_call: TRBJ2-1
v_call: TRBV15
clone_size: .
cdr3_nt: TGTGCCACCAGCAGAGTTTTAGCGGGGGGTTACAATGAGCAGTTCTTC
cdr3_aa: CATSRVLAGGYNEQFF

d_call: .
j_call: TRBJ2-7
v_call: TRBV28
clone_size: .
cdr3_nt: TGTGCCAGCAGAGAGCCCAACTACGAGCAGTACTTC
cdr3_aa: CASREPNYEQYF

d_call: .
j_call: TRBJ1-1
v_call: TRBV19
clone_size: .
cdr3_nt: TGTGCCAGTAGTGCACAGGGTCTGAACACTGAAGCTTTCTTT
cdr3_aa: CASSAQGLNTEAFF

d_call: .
j_call: TRBJ2-2
v_call: TRBV19
clone_size: few
cdr3_nt: TGTGCCAGTAGTATAGCGGGTCTGGCTGCCGGGGAGCTGTTTTTT
cdr3_aa: CASSIAGLAAGELFF

d_call: TRBD1
j_call: TRBJ1-5
v_call: TRBV2
clone_size: .
cdr3_nt: TGTGCCAGCAGCCCCGACAGGGATAGCAATCAGCCCCAGCATTTT
cdr3_aa: CASSPDRDSNQPQHF

d_call: TRBD2
j_call: TRBJ2-3
v_call: TRBV28
clone_size: .
cdr3_nt: TGTGCCAGCATCGGAGCGGGGGGAGGGACGCAGTATTTT
cdr3_aa: CASIGAGGGTQYF

d_call: .
j_call: TRBJ2-1
v_call: TRBV10-2
clone_size: .
cdr3_nt: TGCGCCAGCCGGGTGCAGGGTGAACCCTACAATGAGCAGTTCTTC
cdr3_aa: CASRVQGEPYNEQFF

d_call: .
j_call: TRBJ2-2
v_call: TRBV30
clone_size: .
cdr3_nt: TGTGCCTGGAGTGCCTCTCCCACCGGGGAGCTGTTTTTT
cdr3_aa: CAWSASPTGELFF

d_call: .
j_call: TRBJ2-3
v_call: TRBV4-3
clone_size: .
cdr3_nt: TGCGCCAGCAGCCCCCGAGGATATACGCAGTATTTT
cdr3_aa: CASSPRGYTQYF

d_call: TRBD1
j_call: TRBJ1-5
v_call: TRBV30
clone_size: .
cdr3_nt: TGTGCCTGGAGTTCCTGGGACAGAGGGGGACAGCCCCAGCATTTT
cdr3_aa: CAWSSWDRGGQPQHF

d_call: TRBD2
j_call: TRBJ2-5
v_call: TRBV7-9
clone_size: few
cdr3_nt: TGTGCCAGCAGCTTAGCGGCTAGCGGGGGCATCAACTTGTACTTC
cdr3_aa: CASSLAASGGINLYF

d_call: .
j_call: TRBJ1-5
v_call: TRBV7-2
clone_size: .
cdr3_nt: TGTGCCAGCAGCTTAGATTTGGGGCGCGATCAGCCCCAGCATTTT
cdr3_aa: CASSLDLGRDQPQHF

d_call: TRBD2
j_call: TRBJ2-1
v_call: TRBV5-4
clone_size: .
cdr3_nt: TGTGCCAGCAGCCCCTGGACTAGCGGGACAAATGAGCAGTTCTTC
cdr3_aa: CASSPWTSGTNEQFF